This T cell receptor beta chain derives from a study of T-cell reconstitution after alpha-beta-depleted transplantation in children. Study outcomes and limitations: Several hundred expanded graft clones reportedly supplied alpha-beta T cells about two months after transplant. Newly made T cells mostly supplied T-cell counts and diversity one year after transplant. The study traced high day-60 TCRbeta diversity in some patients to surviving recipient T cells and thymic progenitors.

As to this clonotype: Its antigen remains unknown.

During its preparation, the TCRbeta library received unique molecular identifiers. One entry per CDR3 protein results from TCRdb running MiXCR on the PCR reads. The sample holds 700,000 to 950,000 distinct CDR3 sequences; roughly 15% are singletons and the top ten take about 4.6%. Trimming removed 0 bases at V and 6 bases at J, with 5 bases between. This CDR3 contains 12 residues. From germline, CDR1 is KGHSH and CDR2 LQKENI. The source was PBMCs, mostly from graft donor cells, collected 360 days after TCRalphabeta/CD19-depleted stem cell transplant. This clonotype was sampled from a male patient between 10 and 17 years old who had a stem cell transplant for acute lymphoblastic leukemia, so the T cells may come from the graft donor. The chain couples TRBV18 to TRBJ1-1; D not certain. The CDR3, as DNA: TGTGCCAGCTCACCACCGATACCTGAAGCTTTCTTT. Its protein product is CASSPPIPEAFF.